A selection of T cell receptor beta chains follows, all from one sample in a study of T cell responses to AZD1222 COVID-19 vaccine. Generated by immunoSEQ multiplex PCR, the TCRdb table keeps only in-frame clones and is missing some. The profile shows over 120,000 clones, roughly 92% of them singletons. Material: peripheral blood, obtained on day 0 of AZD1222 vaccination. All receptors derive from an adult in good health. CDR3s include the opening cysteine and the closing phenylalanine or tryptophan. D genes are given only for firm matches. Size is omitted from some rows. Given values are once, few, many or a class for expanded clones.

v_call: TRBV6-1; d_call: -; j_call: TRBJ2-7; clone_size: -; cdr3_nt: TGTGCCAGCAGTGGCGGCAGGGGACCTCAACTGGACGAGCAGTACTTC; cdr3_aa: CASSGGRGPQLDEQYF
v_call: TRBV19; d_call: TRBD1; j_call: TRBJ1-5; clone_size: -; cdr3_nt: TGTGCCAGTAGTACAACAGGGGGGAATCAGCCCCAGCATTTT; cdr3_aa: CASSTTGGNQPQHF
v_call: TRBV28; d_call: -; j_call: TRBJ1-6; clone_size: -; cdr3_nt: TGTGCCAGCAAACCAGGGAGCTCCTATAATTCACCCCTCCACTTT; cdr3_aa: CASKPGSSYNSPLHF
v_call: TRBV19; d_call: -; j_call: TRBJ2-7; clone_size: -; cdr3_nt: TGTGCCAGTAGTATTTCCGGGACATTCGACGAGCAGTACTTC; cdr3_aa: CASSISGTFDEQYF
v_call: TRBV11-2; d_call: -; j_call: TRBJ1-6; clone_size: -; cdr3_nt: TGTGCCAGCAGCTCCGGGACCAAAAATTCACCCCTCCACTTT; cdr3_aa: CASSSGTKNSPLHF
v_call: TRBV5-4; d_call: -; j_call: TRBJ2-2; clone_size: -; cdr3_nt: TGTGCCAGCAGCCCTGAGGCGAACACCGGGGAGCTGTTTTTT; cdr3_aa: CASSPEANTGELFF
v_call: TRBV27; d_call: TRBD1; j_call: TRBJ2-7; clone_size: -; cdr3_nt: TGTGCCAGCAGTTTAATAGGGGGCAGCTCCTACGAGCAGTACTTC; cdr3_aa: CASSLIGGSSYEQYF
v_call: TRBV29-1; d_call: -; j_call: TRBJ2-2; clone_size: -; cdr3_nt: TGCAGCGTTCTGGCGGGAGCGACAGGGAGTGATCGGGCCGGGGAGCTGTTTTTT; cdr3_aa: CSVLAGATGSDRAGELFF
v_call: TRBV27; d_call: -; j_call: TRBJ1-6; clone_size: -; cdr3_nt: TGTGCCAGCAGTCGATATTCTGGGGGTTATAATTCACCCCTCCACTTT; cdr3_aa: CASSRYSGGYNSPLHF
v_call: TRBV25-1; d_call: TRBD2; j_call: TRBJ2-7; clone_size: -; cdr3_nt: TGTGCCAGCACTGGGGAGGGAGCATCTTACGAGCAGTACTTC; cdr3_aa: CASTGEGASYEQYF
v_call: TRBV14; d_call: -; j_call: TRBJ1-2; clone_size: -; cdr3_nt: TGTGCCAGCAGCCCCAGACGGGGCCAGGAGGGGGACTATGGCTACACCTTC; cdr3_aa: CASSPRRGQEGDYGYTF
v_call: TRBV5-4; d_call: TRBD2; j_call: TRBJ2-3; clone_size: -; cdr3_nt: TGTGCCAGCAGCACCCGAAAGCGGGGGGACACAGATACGCAGTATTTT; cdr3_aa: CASSTRKRGDTDTQYF
v_call: TRBV5-1; d_call: -; j_call: TRBJ1-2; clone_size: -; cdr3_nt: TGCGCCAGCACCAGGGACATAGCTAACTATGGCTACACCTTC; cdr3_aa: CASTRDIANYGYTF
v_call: TRBV9; d_call: TRBD2; j_call: TRBJ2-3; clone_size: once; cdr3_nt: TGTGCCAGCGGACCAGCGGGGTATTCAGATACGCAGTATTTT; cdr3_aa: CASGPAGYSDTQYF
v_call: TRBV19; d_call: TRBD1; j_call: TRBJ2-7; clone_size: -; cdr3_nt: TGTGCCAGTAGTAAGCAGGGGGCGCCGGGCGAGCAGTACTTC; cdr3_aa: CASSKQGAPGEQYF
v_call: TRBV2; d_call: -; j_call: TRBJ2-1; clone_size: few; cdr3_nt: TGTGCCAGCAGTGTAACTAGGGACTACAATGAGCAGTTCTTC; cdr3_aa: CASSVTRDYNEQFF
v_call: TRBV7-2; d_call: TRBD1; j_call: TRBJ1-1; clone_size: -; cdr3_nt: TGTGCCAGCAGCTTCCAGGGACAGGGTTTGGGGAACACTGAAGCTTTCTTT; cdr3_aa: CASSFQGQGLGNTEAFF
v_call: TRBV4-1; d_call: TRBD1; j_call: TRBJ1-2; clone_size: -; cdr3_nt: TGCGCCAGCAGCCGAGAGGGCCACGAACAGGGGGTAAGCCGTACCTTC; cdr3_aa: CASSREGHEQGVSRTF
v_call: TRBV3-1/TRBV3-2; d_call: TRBD2; j_call: TRBJ2-7; clone_size: -; cdr3_nt: TGTGCCAGCAGCCCCGGACTAGCGGGGACCCCCTACGAGCAGTACTTC; cdr3_aa: CASSPGLAGTPYEQYF
v_call: TRBV6-1; d_call: TRBD2; j_call: TRBJ2-1; clone_size: -; cdr3_nt: TGTGCCAGCAGTGAGCGGGAGTATTCCTACAATGAGCAGTTCTTC; cdr3_aa: CASSEREYSYNEQFF
v_call: TRBV6-5; d_call: TRBD1; j_call: TRBJ1-1; clone_size: -; cdr3_nt: TGTGCCAGCAGTTACTCGACCGGTTACAGGGGCGCTGAAGCTTTCTTT; cdr3_aa: CASSYSTGYRGAEAFF
v_call: TRBV7-2; d_call: -; j_call: TRBJ2-1; clone_size: -; cdr3_nt: TGTGCCAGCAGCCCTCCGGGGAGCGGGCTTTACAATGAGCAGTTCTTC; cdr3_aa: CASSPPGSGLYNEQFF
v_call: TRBV7-9; d_call: TRBD2; j_call: TRBJ2-7; clone_size: -; cdr3_nt: TGTGCCAGCAGCCCGGGACTAGCGGAACCGTACGAGCAGTACTTC; cdr3_aa: CASSPGLAEPYEQYF
v_call: TRBV7-2; d_call: -; j_call: TRBJ2-1; clone_size: -; cdr3_nt: TGTGCCAGCAGCGCTTCCCCAGGGTTCTACAATGAGCAGTTCTTC; cdr3_aa: CASSASPGFYNEQFF
v_call: TRBV21-1; d_call: -; j_call: TRBJ2-7; clone_size: once; cdr3_nt: TGTGCCAGCAGCAAGGTCGGGACACCGAACTACGAGCAGTACTTC; cdr3_aa: CASSKVGTPNYEQYF
v_call: TRBV4-1; d_call: TRBD2; j_call: TRBJ2-5; clone_size: -; cdr3_nt: TGCGCCAGCAGCCAAGGGCATAGCGGGGGTCAAGAGACCCAGTACTTC; cdr3_aa: CASSQGHSGGQETQYF
v_call: TRBV18; d_call: TRBD1; j_call: TRBJ2-5; clone_size: -; cdr3_nt: TGTGCCAGCTCACCACCGCGGCGGCAGGGGGTCGAGACCCAGTACTTC; cdr3_aa: CASSPPRRQGVETQYF
v_call: TRBV24-1; d_call: -; j_call: TRBJ2-7; clone_size: -; cdr3_nt: TGTGCCACCAGTGACCCGGGCGGGGATGGCGCCGAGCAGTACTTC; cdr3_aa: CATSDPGGDGAEQYF
v_call: TRBV21-1; d_call: -; j_call: TRBJ2-2; clone_size: -; cdr3_nt: TGTGCCAGCAGCCCCACCGGGACGGCGAACACCGGGGAGCTGTTTTTT; cdr3_aa: CASSPTGTANTGELFF